This T cell receptor (beta chain) was identified in a study of cytomegalovirus exposure and HLA in healthy donors (dated by TCRdb to about 2017). Regarding the study in general: In an earlier analysis of 587 of the donors, 276 Gb of sequence data and 95 million to 130 million unique TCR beta sequences from about 179 million T cells were reported. In addition to the first cohort of hundreds of subjects, a separate validation cohort of approximately 120 different subjects was used. Every discovery cohort repertoire had been produced on one sequencing platform. Typing coverage varied by locus: 629-630 donors for A, B, C, DRB1 and DQB1; approximately 520 for DQA1; around 570 for DPA1; some 470 for DPB1. An earlier analysis of several hundred of the donors applied high-throughput TCR beta sequencing to assess whether each TCR beta V gene segment acted as functional or pseudogenic. To study patterns of TCR occurrence, a later analysis re-analyzed previously published TCR beta repertoires from around 660 donors and added high-resolution HLA genotyping. The genetic ancestry cluster associated with self-reported Caucasian donors included about 84% of the roughly 380 genotyped donors. Class I and class II HLA loci were covered by the typing at four-digit resolution. To predict cytomegalovirus infection status, the study combined high-throughput TCR immunosequencing, statistical association of individual TCRs with disease status, and machine learning. Donor age, sex, ethnicity and CMV serostatus were collected together with the repertoire data. A later genetic analysis used genome-wide SNP genotypes for 398 of the 666 donors, treating that subset as a discovery cohort. An early release covering about 600 HLA-typed donors comprised 250 to 350 gigabases of sequencing data and approximately 80 million unique TCR sequences. Among almost 400 genotyped donors of the cohort, an average of around 240,000 unique TCR beta nucleotide sequences were sequenced per donor, about a sixth of them non-productive. Rather than drawing on any new phenotypic data, the later analysis identified candidate immune exposures from TCR beta sequences and the way those sequences occurred across donors. The aim of the study was to test whether cataloging public T cell receptors could identify signatures of past pathogen exposure. Roughly five DR-DQ haplotypes were treated as single units for association and clustering because of strong linkage in the cohort. Using immunosequencing, the study profiled T cell repertoires from 500 to 800 subjects and related those repertoires to cytomegalovirus serostatus. Results the study describes overall, beyond this receptor: A few of the identified cytomegalovirus-associated TCR beta chains were confirmed in vitro to be specific for cytomegalovirus antigens. The 87-base-pair reads could not distinguish some IMGT-functional V segments, including TRBV6-2 and TRBV6-3, so those segments were excluded. Several of the top co-occurrence clusters appeared to be linked to parvovirus B19, influenza, CMV and Epstein-Barr virus, according to a later analysis. V-gene and J-gene trimming of TCR beta chains was associated with a missense DCLRE1C variant in a later genetic analysis, and the association was replicated in an independent cohort. A later analysis found that most CMV-associated TCR beta chains appeared HLA-restricted, with HLA associations seemingly driven largely by CMV exposure. When HLA alleles, especially DR and DQ, strongly co-occurred, TCR associations were difficult to assign to individual alleles. Because counts were too low, roughly 16 rarely observed V segments, including chromosome 9 orphons, were excluded from the earlier analysis of about 500 of the donors. Only TCR beta chains were sequenced in this cohort, and the absence of alpha or paired-chain data limited detectable features. In both the original and validation cohorts, the classifier was reported to diagnose cytomegalovirus status with high specificity and sensitivity. Linkage disequilibrium might explain the correlated functional status among segregating V segments, but an unknown experimental factor could not be ruled out. A further reported finding was that TCR beta sequences accurately predicted the HLA-A and HLA-B alleles for most subjects in the first cohort. The only immune exposure information available for the cohort was CMV serostatus. The authors suggested that the approach could potentially be generalized to other disease states and immunological phenotypes. In an earlier analysis of approximately 590 of the donors, most TCR beta V segments appeared in productive rearrangements about 90% or about 30% of the time, broadly matching IMGT annotations. A group of highly shared sequence variants was considered likely to be a technical artifact of the sequencing pipeline. While some public TCRs were present in many individuals, most TCR sequences turned up only very rarely across donors. At a false discovery rate of 0.05, a later analysis linked approximately 18,000 TCR beta sequences to specific HLA alleles. According to a later genetic analysis, donors in an Asian-associated ancestry cluster had fewer N-insertions in productive TCRs than the approximately 630-donor mean. In a later analysis, HLA-associated TCR beta chains showed more clonal expansion and lower generation probabilities than non-associated chains that were equally common. Because HLA typing was missing for some donors at each locus, association tests included only the typed subset. Presence/absence analyses assumed roughly uniform sequencing depth across donors, an assumption that may not hold. In the study, some 160 TCR beta chains were listed as associated with cytomegalovirus. A later analysis found that TCR association rates varied across HLA loci, with DRB1 alleles showing the most associated TCRs and HLA-C alleles the fewest.

Trimming removed 3 bases from V and 6 bases from J, leaving 9 bases between the germline ends. From the germline V gene, CDR1 is SGHAT and CDR2 is FQNNGV. The CDR3, from cysteine to phenylalanine, totals 13 residues. Only the CDR3 DNA is retained, 39 bases long and in frame from the first base. The library was made by the immunoSEQ multiplex PCR assay. The multiplex PCR relied on a mix of 60 forward primers for TCR Vbeta segments and 13 reverse primers for TCR Jbeta segments. The CDR3 region of rearranged TCR beta genes was amplified from genomic DNA by a multiplex PCR assay. The amplified TCR beta libraries were sequenced on the Illumina HiSeq System as 87-base-pair reads. The original pipeline was this. A later analysis tallied about 77 million unique TCR beta chains across the approximately 670 repertoires, and some 12 million of those chains were shared by two or more donors. Raw reads were error-corrected and collapsed into unique sequences by a nearest-neighbor algorithm in which closely related sequences were merged to remove PCR and sequencing errors. CDR3 sequences were aligned to IMGT reference sequences to assign V, D and J gene segments. For a sequence to be retained, at least a six-nucleotide match to both a V gene segment and a J gene segment was required. A rearrangement was called productive if the CDR3 had no stop codons and remained in frame with V and J, and every other rearrangement was called non-productive. Following IMGT convention, CDR3 was defined as the stretch from the second conserved V-encoded cysteine up to the conserved J-encoded phenylalanine. The earlier analysis of some 580 of the donors excluded any sequence lacking an unambiguous match to a single V gene segment. In an earlier analysis of 450 to 750 of the donors, a V segment was called functional when productive rearrangements were above 56.7%, and segregating when the standard deviation between donors exceeded 5%. A statistical classification framework was built to diagnose cytomegalovirus status from the catalog of TCR beta chain sequences. In a later analysis, V and J genes were assigned by comparing TCR nucleotide sequences against IMGT/GENE-DB human TR gene sequences. A later analysis assigned CDR3 sequences and most-parsimonious VDJ recombination scenarios with the TCRdist pipeline. In a later analysis, each TCR beta chain was defined by its CDR3 amino acid sequence together with its V-gene family, and reads without a unique V-gene family were excluded. A later analysis removed 550 to 700 highly shared, low-generation-probability nucleotide sequences to deal with suspected cross-contamination and a sequencing artifact. A later analysis calculated a clonal expansion index for each public chain from normalized within-repertoire ranks of inferred template counts. Generation probabilities in a later analysis came from a VDJ recombination model fitted to out-of-frame rearrangements, and those results were checked against IGoR. A later analysis scored TCR-TCR, TCR-HLA and TCR-CMV co-occurrence with hypergeometric tests, applying a repertoire-size bias correction to TCR pairs. False discovery rates were estimated in a later analysis by permuting HLA or CMV assignments 20 times. A later analysis grouped co-occurring TCRs with DBSCAN, adding TCRdist sequence similarity when clustering within HLA-allele-positive subsets. Co-occurrence clustering excluded repertoires with fewer than 30,000 or more than 120,000 public chains, plus five with anomalous nucleotide sharing. What TCRdb holds here is the immuneACCESS table cut down to in-frame rearrangements. Part of the clones is not present; checked against another copy, under half of the missing clones reflect an unresolved V gene, and the others are unexplained. D and trimming were read from the DNA, whereas the V and J calls and clone size are those reported in that table. Counted in this sample were about 130,000 clones; roughly four fifths of them appeared once. Less than 2.5% of the sample is held by the ten biggest clonotypes.

The cohort consisted of approximately 690 healthy bone marrow donors. All cohort members were sampled while nominally healthy, although unrecorded immune exposures were likely present. The donor was CMV seronegative and belonged to the group of roughly 330 seronegative cohort members. Each donor provided a peripheral blood sample, and peripheral blood mononuclear cells were used for TCR beta sequencing. The Qiagen DNeasy Blood Extraction Kit was used to extract genomic DNA from the blood cell samples. As concerns this clone: Its binding antigen is unknown. No base quality values were provided; no much bigger clone lies one nucleotide off.

The sequencing input was PBMCs. The clonotype comes from a man over 45 in good health and CMV-seronegative. The chain links TRBV11-2 with TRBJ1-5; a tentative D call is TRBD1 (5 bases match). The nucleotide sequence reads TGTGCCAGCAGCTTTGGGGGAGGTCAGCCCCAGCATTTT. It encodes CASSFGGGQPQHF. Joined to the reference TRBV11-2 and TRBJ1-5 proteins, this CDR3 gives the full variable domain: EAGVAQSPRYKIIEKRQSVAFWCNPISGHATLYWYQQILGQGPKLLIQFQNNGVVDDSQLPKDRFSAERLKGVDSTLKIQPAKLEDSAVYLCASSFGGGQPQHFGDGTRLSIL.